This TCR beta chain is drawn from a study of blood T cell repertoires in COVID-19. Study as a whole: The analysed material was cDNA or gDNA that came from T cells, B-cell-depleted T cells, or PBMCs.

CDR3 length: 14 amino acids. Germline lookup yields CDR1 LGHDT and CDR2 YNNKEL (reference sequence). Trimming left V 3 bases short and J 3 bases short, with 11 bases between. Recruitment covered roughly 24 US areas and drew participants whose ages spanned about 18 to 90 years. In the authors' methods: Estimation of nucleated cell counts relied on the amplification of reference gene primers. This table comes from immunoSEQ multiplex PCR, and its TCRdb copy is limited to in-frame clones, with some not included. The DNA was the basis for D and trimming; V, J and clone size are from that table. The sample consists of about 320,000 clones, around nine tenths of them appearing once.

This rearrangement joins TRBV3-1 (or the pseudogene TRBV3-2) to TRBJ1-2; no reliable D call. The sequenced sample was PBMCs or T cells enriched from blood (not recorded which). This sequence originates from a man aged 55-75 years who had recovered from COVID-19. CDR3 loop: CASSHPMRDYGYTF. CDR3 nucleotides: TGTGCCAGCAGCCACCCGATGAGGGACTATGGCTACACCTTC.